These T cell receptor beta chains were read from a single sample in a study of CD8 T cells in Susac syndrome. TCRdb ran MiXCR on the immunoSEQ multiplex PCR reads and lists one entry per CDR3 protein. The data show approximately 230,000 distinct CDR3 sequences, about 93% seen once. Sequencing was done on a sample of CD4+ T cells from PBMCs. All receptors come from a human donor with multiple sclerosis. CDR3s include the opening cysteine and the closing phenylalanine or tryptophan. A D gene is named only where the DNA matches it firmly. Size is stated for part of the rows, as once, few or many counts, or as a class when the clone is expanded.

V	length	size	J	D	CDR3	DNA
TRBV9	14	.	TRBJ2-5	.	CASSVSTESGTQYF	TGTGCCAGCAGCGTGTCGACAGAATCGGGGACCCAGTACTTC
TRBV5-1	14	.	TRBJ1-1	.	CASSLRGRDTEAFF	TGCGCCAGCAGCCTACGGGGACGGGACACTGAAGCTTTCTTT
TRBV12-3/TRBV12-4	13	.	TRBJ1-5	.	CASSQKGNQPQHF	TGTGCCAGCAGCCAGAAAGGAAATCAGCCCCAGCATTTT
TRBV30	16	.	TRBJ2-1	TRBD2	CAWSVRGSPFGNEQFF	TGTGCCTGGAGTGTACGCGGGAGCCCTTTTGGGAATGAGCAGTTCTTC
TRBV9	14	.	TRBJ1-2	.	CASSVALGSYGYTF	TGTGCCAGCAGCGTAGCTCTGGGCTCCTATGGCTACACCTTC
TRBV5-1	15	.	TRBJ2-1	TRBD2	CASRKLAGVGNEQFF	TGCGCCAGCAGGAAACTAGCGGGAGTTGGCAATGAGCAGTTCTTC
TRBV20-1	13	.	TRBJ1-2	.	CSAWEGSGRGYTF	TGCAGTGCTTGGGAGGGGTCCGGAAGAGGCTACACCTTC
TRBV14	14	.	TRBJ2-5	.	CASSQDFSTATQYF	TGTGCCAGCAGCCAAGATTTTAGCACAGCGACCCAGTACTTC
TRBV24-1	12	.	TRBJ1-5	.	CATSGGEAAQHF	TGTGCCACCAGTGGCGGGGAGGCAGCCCAGCATTTT
TRBV19	14	.	TRBJ2-2	.	CASKAGTNTGELFF	TGTGCCAGTAAGGCCGGTACGAACACCGGGGAGCTGTTTTTT
TRBV12-3/TRBV12-4	16	.	TRBJ1-2	.	CASSSGGAGRLYGYTF	TGTGCCAGCAGTTCGGGCGGGGCAGGGAGACTTTATGGCTACACCTTC
TRBV7-8	15	.	TRBJ2-3	.	CASSLEVGSTDTQYF	TGTGCCAGCAGCTTAGAAGTGGGTAGCACAGATACGCAGTATTTT
TRBV7-3	14	.	TRBJ2-1	TRBD1	CASNPGQGYNEQFF	TGTGCCAGCAACCCCGGACAGGGCTACAATGAGCAGTTCTTC
TRBV29-1	15	.	TRBJ2-3	.	CSVDFGIAPTDTQYF	TGCAGCGTTGATTTTGGAATTGCCCCCACAGATACGCAGTATTTT
TRBV7-6	12	.	TRBJ2-1	.	CASSSYSHEQFF	TGTGCCAGCAGCTCCTACTCCCATGAGCAGTTCTTC
TRBV7-9	17	.	TRBJ2-1	TRBD2	CASSSSPLAGFYNEQFF	TGTGCCAGCAGCTCTTCCCCCCTAGCGGGGTTCTACAATGAGCAGTTCTTC
TRBV29-1	14	once	TRBJ1-1	TRBD1	CSVGRQGSHPEAFF	TGCAGCGTTGGGCGACAGGGGTCGCACCCTGAAGCTTTCTTT
TRBV7-9	15	.	TRBJ1-5	.	CASSHGGWGNQPQHF	TGTGCCAGCAGCCACGGGGGCTGGGGCAATCAGCCCCAGCATTTT
TRBV19	13	.	TRBJ1-5	.	CASSVQRNQPQHF	TGTGCCAGTAGTGTCCAGAGGAATCAGCCCCAGCATTTT
TRBV15	16	once	TRBJ2-3	TRBD1	CATSRVQDRGTDTQYF	TGTGCCACCAGCAGAGTTCAGGACAGGGGTACAGATACGCAGTATTTT
TRBV20-1	13	.	TRBJ2-7	.	CSASDRLPTEQYF	TGCAGTGCTAGTGACAGGTTACCTACCGAGCAGTACTTC
TRBV6-2/TRBV6-3	14	.	TRBJ2-1	TRBD2	CASRLAGGSNEQFF	TGTGCCAGCAGACTAGCGGGGGGTTCCAATGAGCAGTTCTTC
TRBV13	17	.	TRBJ2-4	TRBD2	CASSGGLAGYLGGIQYF	TGTGCCAGCAGCGGCGGACTAGCGGGGTACCTAGGGGGCATTCAGTACTTC
TRBV3-1	17	.	TRBJ2-7	TRBD2	CASSPTLGLAGVDEQYF	TGTGCCAGCAGCCCGACCCTCGGACTAGCGGGGGTCGACGAGCAGTACTTC
TRBV6-1	13	.	TRBJ2-5	.	CATRQSPWETQYF	TGTGCCACCCGCCAAAGTCCCTGGGAGACCCAGTACTTC
TRBV5-4	14	.	TRBJ2-1	.	CASSLFQAYNEQFF	TGTGCCAGCAGCTTGTTTCAGGCCTACAATGAGCAGTTCTTC
TRBV15	15	.	TRBJ2-7	.	CATSRIGIASYEQYF	TGTGCCACCAGCAGAATCGGGATAGCATCCTACGAGCAGTACTTC
TRBV3-1	16	.	TRBJ2-1	TRBD2	CASSPSGGASYNEQFF	TGTGCCAGCAGCCCTAGCGGGGGGGCGTCCTACAATGAGCAGTTCTTC
TRBV6-1	11	.	TRBJ2-5	.	CASSETETQYF	TGTGCCAGCAGTGAAACGGAGACCCAGTACTTC
TRBV4-2	15	.	TRBJ2-2	.	CASSREGIGTGELFF	TGTGCCAGCAGCCGCGAAGGGATAGGGACCGGGGAGCTGTTTTTT
TRBV3-1	15	.	TRBJ2-7	TRBD1	CASSLRDRALYEQYF	TGTGCCAGCAGCCTAAGGGACAGGGCGCTCTACGAGCAGTACTTC
TRBV11-2	13	.	TRBJ2-2	.	CASGIGGAGELFF	TGTGCCAGCGGCATAGGGGGAGCCGGGGAGCTGTTTTTT
TRBV25-1	16	.	TRBJ2-7	TRBD1	CASSETGQGGNYEQYF	TGTGCCAGCAGTGAAACAGGACAGGGGGGGAACTACGAGCAGTACTTC
TRBV5-1	14	few	TRBJ1-2	.	CASSNTGMKDGYTF	TGCGCCAGCAGTAACACAGGGATGAAGGATGGCTACACCTTC
TRBV7-9	14	.	TRBJ1-2	.	CASSLETDTYGYTF	TGTGCCAGCAGCTTAGAGACCGATACCTATGGCTACACCTTC
TRBV5-1	15	.	TRBJ2-7	.	CASSLVQGSTYEQYF	TGCGCCAGCAGCTTGGTTCAGGGGAGCACCTACGAGCAGTACTTC
TRBV7-9	11	.	TRBJ2-1	.	CAAGGYNEQFF	TGTGCCGCTGGGGGGTACAATGAGCAGTTCTTC
TRBV7-6	13	.	TRBJ1-4	.	CASRGFSNEKLFF	TGTGCCAGTAGGGGATTTTCGAATGAAAAACTGTTTTTT
TRBV15	15	once	TRBJ1-4	.	CATSWGSQSNEKLFF	TGTGCCACCAGCTGGGGCAGTCAGTCTAATGAAAAACTGTTTTTT
TRBV24-1	17	once	TRBJ2-7	TRBD1	CATSDSSGTGLLYEQYF	TGTGCCACCAGTGATTCCTCCGGGACAGGCCTTCTCTACGAGCAGTACTTC
TRBV12-3/TRBV12-4	17	.	TRBJ1-5	.	CASSFYPGGNTNQPQHF	TGTGCCAGCAGTTTTTACCCGGGGGGCAACACTAATCAGCCCCAGCATTTT
TRBV2	13	.	TRBJ1-3	.	CASSDNSGNTIYF	TGTGCCAGCAGTGACAACTCTGGAAACACCATATATTTT
TRBV19	14	.	TRBJ1-2	TRBD1	CASKHRGEVYGYTF	TGTGCCAGCAAGCACAGGGGGGAGGTTTATGGCTACACCTTC
TRBV2	15	.	TRBJ2-1	TRBD1	CASSDRTGTYNEQFF	TGTGCCAGCAGTGACCGGACAGGGACCTACAATGAGCAGTTCTTC
TRBV10-3	15	.	TRBJ1-4	.	CAISESPGGGGKLFF	TGTGCCATCAGTGAGTCCCCCGGAGGAGGTGGAAAACTGTTTTTT
TRBV4-1	13	.	TRBJ1-2	.	CASSSGEGYGYTF	TGCGCCAGCAGCTCAGGGGAGGGCTATGGCTACACCTTC
TRBV20-1	12	.	TRBJ1-2	.	CSARTENYGYTF	TGCAGTGCCCGGACGGAAAACTATGGCTACACCTTC
TRBV7-2	15	.	TRBJ2-3	.	CASSASGGAADTQYF	TGTGCCAGCAGCGCATCGGGCGGGGCGGCAGATACGCAGTATTTT
TRBV12-3/TRBV12-4	13	.	TRBJ2-2	.	CASSGASTGELFF	TGTGCCAGCAGTGGGGCTAGCACCGGGGAGCTGTTTTTT
TRBV12-3/TRBV12-4	17	.	TRBJ1-1	TRBD1	CASSKKVTGGMGTEAFF	TGTGCCAGCAGTAAAAAAGTGACAGGGGGGATGGGCACTGAAGCTTTCTTT
TRBV6-5	17	.	TRBJ2-5	TRBD1	CASSYSGTGGAGETQYF	TGTGCCAGCAGTTACTCCGGGACAGGGGGCGCAGGGGAGACCCAGTACTTC